The T cell receptor (beta chain) under discussion was sequenced for a study of T cell clonality in common variable immunodeficiency. Study-level points and caveats: Reportedly, TCR beta sequences from common variable immunodeficiency showed fewer deletions and N-nucleotide insertions.

To note about this clone: Its matching antigen is unknown. From the germline J gene comes the end of the CDR3, since the read stops 3 residues before it.

Blood came from CVID subjects not ill and not taking immunomodulatory or immunosuppressive medication. Heparinized whole blood, about 5 to 8.5 ml, came from each donor. Produced via immunoSEQ multiplex PCR; TCRdb's table is partial and in-frame only. This sample has about 20,000 clones, each found more than once. The V end was cut by 7 bases, the J end by 4 bases, with 19 bases between. The CDR3 runs 15 residues. Germline-derived CDR1 and CDR2 are SEHNR and FQNEAQ (reference sequence). The sequence was obtained from a human donor with common variable immunodeficiency. The sequenced material came from peripheral blood mononuclear cells. J is TRBJ1-1 and V is TRBV7-9, with a weak D call TRBD1 (5 bases). The CDR3 bases that were read are TGTGCCAGCATCATCGACGGGGGGGTTGGCACTGAA. Amino acids: CASIIDGGVGTE. The complete CDR3 protein is CASIIDGGVGTEAFF. Combining the CDR3 with reference TRBV7-9 and TRBJ1-1 gives the whole variable domain DTGVSQNPRHKITKRGQNVTFRCDPISEHNRLYWYRQTLGQGPEFLTYFQNEAQLEKSRLLSDRFSAERPKGSFSTLEIQRTEQGDSAMYLCASIIDGGVGTEAFFGQGTRLTVV.